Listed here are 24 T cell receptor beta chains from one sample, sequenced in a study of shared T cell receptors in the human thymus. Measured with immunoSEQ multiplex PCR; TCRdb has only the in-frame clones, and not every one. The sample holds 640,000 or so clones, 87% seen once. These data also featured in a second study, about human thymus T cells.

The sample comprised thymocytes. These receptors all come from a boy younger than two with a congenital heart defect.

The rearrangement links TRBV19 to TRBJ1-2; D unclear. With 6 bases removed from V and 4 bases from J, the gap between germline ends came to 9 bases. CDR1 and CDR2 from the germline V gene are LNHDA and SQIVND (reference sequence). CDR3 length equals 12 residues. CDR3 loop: CASRGRVYGYTF. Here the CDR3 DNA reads TGTGCCAGTAGAGGCCGGGTCTATGGCTACACCTTC.

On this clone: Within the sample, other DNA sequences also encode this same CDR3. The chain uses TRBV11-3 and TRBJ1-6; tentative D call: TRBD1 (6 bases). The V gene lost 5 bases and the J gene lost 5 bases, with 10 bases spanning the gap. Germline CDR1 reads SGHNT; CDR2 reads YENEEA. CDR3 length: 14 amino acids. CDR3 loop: CASSQGHHNSPLHF. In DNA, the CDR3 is TGTGCCAGCAGCCAGGGACACCATAATTCACCCCTCCACTTT.

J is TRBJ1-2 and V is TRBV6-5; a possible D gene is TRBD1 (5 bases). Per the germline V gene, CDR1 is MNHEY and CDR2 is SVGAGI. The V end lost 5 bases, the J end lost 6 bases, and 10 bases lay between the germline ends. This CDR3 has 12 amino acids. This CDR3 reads CASSEQVHGYTF. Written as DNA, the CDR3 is TGTGCCAGCAGTGAACAGGTTCATGGCTACACCTTC.

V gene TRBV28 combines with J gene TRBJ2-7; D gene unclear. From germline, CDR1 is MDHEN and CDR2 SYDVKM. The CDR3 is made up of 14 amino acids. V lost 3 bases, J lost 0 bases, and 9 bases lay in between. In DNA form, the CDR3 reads TGTGCCAGCAGTTTCCCGTACAGCTCCTACGAGCAGTACTTC. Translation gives CASSFPYSSYEQYF.

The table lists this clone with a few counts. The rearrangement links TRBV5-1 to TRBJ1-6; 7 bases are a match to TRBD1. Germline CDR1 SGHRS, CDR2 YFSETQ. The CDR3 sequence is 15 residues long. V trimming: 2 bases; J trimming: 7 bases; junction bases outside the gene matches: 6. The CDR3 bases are TGCGCCAGCAGCTTACCGGGACAGCGGAATTCACCCCTCCACTTT. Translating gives CASSLPGQRNSPLHF.

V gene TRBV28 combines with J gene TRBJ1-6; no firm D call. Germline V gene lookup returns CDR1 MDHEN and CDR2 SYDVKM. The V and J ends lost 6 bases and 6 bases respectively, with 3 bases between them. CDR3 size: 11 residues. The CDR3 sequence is CASRANSPLHF. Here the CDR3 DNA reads TGTGCCAGCAGGGCTAATTCACCCCTCCACTTT. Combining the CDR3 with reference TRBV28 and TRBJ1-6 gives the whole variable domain DVKVTQSSRYLVKRTGEKVFLECVQDMDHENMFWYRQDPGLGLRLIYFSYDVKMKEKGDIPEGYSVSREKKERFSLILESASTNQTSMYLCASRANSPLHFGNGTRLTVT.

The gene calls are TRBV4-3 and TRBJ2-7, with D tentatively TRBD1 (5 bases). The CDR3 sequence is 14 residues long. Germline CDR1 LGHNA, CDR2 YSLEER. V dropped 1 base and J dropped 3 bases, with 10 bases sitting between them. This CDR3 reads CASSQGLGHYEQYF. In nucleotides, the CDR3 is TGCGCCAGCAGCCAAGGACTCGGACACTACGAGCAGTACTTC.

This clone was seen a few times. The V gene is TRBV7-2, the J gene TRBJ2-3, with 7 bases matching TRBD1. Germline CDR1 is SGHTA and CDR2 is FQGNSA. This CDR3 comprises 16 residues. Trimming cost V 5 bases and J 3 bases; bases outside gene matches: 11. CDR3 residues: CASSGRQGDITDTQYF. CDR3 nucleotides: TGTGCCAGCAGCGGAAGACAGGGAGACATTACAGATACGCAGTATTTT.

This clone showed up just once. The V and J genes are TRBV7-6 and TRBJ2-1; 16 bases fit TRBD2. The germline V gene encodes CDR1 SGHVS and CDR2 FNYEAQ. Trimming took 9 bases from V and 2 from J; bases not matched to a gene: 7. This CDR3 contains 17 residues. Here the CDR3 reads CARQGTSGGDTYNEQFF. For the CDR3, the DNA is TGTGCCAGACAGGGGACTAGCGGGGGGGATACCTACAATGAGCAGTTCTTC.

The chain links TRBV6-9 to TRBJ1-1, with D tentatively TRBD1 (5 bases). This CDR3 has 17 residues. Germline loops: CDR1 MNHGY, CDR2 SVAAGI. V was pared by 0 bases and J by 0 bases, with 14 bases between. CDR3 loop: CASSYSGDPWMNTEAFF. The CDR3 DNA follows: TGTGCCAGCAGTTATTCAGGGGATCCCTGGATGAACACTGAAGCTTTCTTT.

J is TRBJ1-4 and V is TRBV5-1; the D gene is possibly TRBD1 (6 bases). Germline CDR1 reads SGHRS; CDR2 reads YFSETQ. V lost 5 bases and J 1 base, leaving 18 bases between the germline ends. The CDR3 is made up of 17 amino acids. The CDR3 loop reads CASSRGPEGETNEKLFF. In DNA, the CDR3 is TGCGCCAGCAGTCGGGGACCCGAGGGGGAAACTAATGAAAAACTGTTTTTT.

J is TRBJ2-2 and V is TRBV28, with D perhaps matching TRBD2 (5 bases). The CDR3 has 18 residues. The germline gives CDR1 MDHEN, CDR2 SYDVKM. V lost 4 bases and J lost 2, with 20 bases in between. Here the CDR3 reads CASSSILPDSRNTGELFF. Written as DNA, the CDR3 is TGTGCCAGCAGTTCCATTCTTCCGGACTCGAGAAACACCGGGGAGCTGTTTTTT.

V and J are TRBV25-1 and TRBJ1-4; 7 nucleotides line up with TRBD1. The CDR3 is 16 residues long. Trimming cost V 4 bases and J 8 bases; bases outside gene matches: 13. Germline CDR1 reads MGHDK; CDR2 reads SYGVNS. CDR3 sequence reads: CASSGSQRGGGEKLFF. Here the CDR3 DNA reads TGTGCCAGCAGTGGCTCCCAGAGAGGGGGCGGAGAAAAACTGTTTTTT.

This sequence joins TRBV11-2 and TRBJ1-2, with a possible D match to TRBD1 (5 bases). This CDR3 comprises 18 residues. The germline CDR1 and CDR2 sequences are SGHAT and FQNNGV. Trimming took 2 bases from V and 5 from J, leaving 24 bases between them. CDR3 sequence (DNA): TGTGCCAGCAGCTTATACCACCACGGAGACAGCTGGGGATATGGCTACACCTTC. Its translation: CASSLYHHGDSWGYGYTF.

The CDR3, as DNA: TGTGCCAGCAGCTTAGTACAGGGGGCAAGGGGTGAAGCTTTCTTT. It is translated as CASSLVQGARGEAFF. The V call is TRBV7-6, the J call TRBJ1-1, with 9 positions matching TRBD1. CDR3 length: 15 amino acids. The trim removed 1 base at V and 7 bases at J, leaving 7 bases unmatched. Germline V CDR1 and CDR2: SGHVS, FNYEAQ. The complete variable domain, with remaining parts taken from reference TRBV7-6 and TRBJ1-1, reads GAGVSQSPRYKVTKRGQDVALRCDPISGHVSLYWYRQALGQGPEFLTYFNYEAQQDKSGLPNDRFSAERPEGSISTLTIQRTEQRDSAMYRCASSLVQGARGEAFFGQGTRLTVV.

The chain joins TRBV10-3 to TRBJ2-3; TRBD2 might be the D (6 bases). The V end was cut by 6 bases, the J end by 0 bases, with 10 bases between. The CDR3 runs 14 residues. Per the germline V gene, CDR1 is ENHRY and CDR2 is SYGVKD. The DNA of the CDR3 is TGTGCCATCAGCGCTAGCGATAGCACAGATACGCAGTATTTT. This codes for CAISASDSTDTQYF.

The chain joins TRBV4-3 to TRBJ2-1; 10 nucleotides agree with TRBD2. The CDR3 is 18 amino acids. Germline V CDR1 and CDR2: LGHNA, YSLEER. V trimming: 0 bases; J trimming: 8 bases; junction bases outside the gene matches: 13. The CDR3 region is CASSQDRFPGLALDEQFF. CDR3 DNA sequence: TGCGCCAGCAGCCAAGATAGGTTCCCGGGACTAGCGTTAGATGAGCAGTTCTTC.

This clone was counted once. CDR3 nucleotide sequence: TGTGCCAGCTCGTCAAACCTCGGGACAGGGCGAGGTTTTCAGCCCCAGCATTTT. This sequence encodes CASSSNLGTGRGFQPQHF. The J gene is TRBJ1-5, the V gene TRBV18; 9 positions agree with TRBD1. The J segment lost 6 bases and the V segment lost 6 bases, leaving 18 bases of the junction unmatched. The CDR3 runs to 18 residues. Germline V CDR1 and CDR2: KGHSH, LQKENI.

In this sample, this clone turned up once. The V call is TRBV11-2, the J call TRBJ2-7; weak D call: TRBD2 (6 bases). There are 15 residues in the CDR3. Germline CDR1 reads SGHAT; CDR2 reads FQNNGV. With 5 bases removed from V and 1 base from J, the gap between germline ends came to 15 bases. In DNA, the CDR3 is TGTGCCAGCAGCGCTAATTTAAGCGGGTCCTACGAGCAGTACTTC. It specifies CASSANLSGSYEQYF.

The CDR3 nucleotides read TGTGCCAGCAGCCCGAACGGGAGTCGGCTCTACAATGAGCAGTTCTTC. It yields the protein CASSPNGSRLYNEQFF. The genes are TRBV7-7 and TRBJ2-1; tentatively, D is TRBD2 (6 bases). This CDR3 comprises 16 residues. Germline lookup yields CDR1 SSHAT and CDR2 FNYEAQ (reference sequence). Trimming took 5 bases from V and 3 from J, leaving 17 bases between them.

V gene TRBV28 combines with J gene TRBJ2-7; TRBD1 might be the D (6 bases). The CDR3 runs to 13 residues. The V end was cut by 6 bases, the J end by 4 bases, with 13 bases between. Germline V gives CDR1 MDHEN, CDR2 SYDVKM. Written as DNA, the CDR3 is TGTGCCAGCAGACCGGACAGCCCTTACGAGCAGTACTTC. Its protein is CASRPDSPYEQYF. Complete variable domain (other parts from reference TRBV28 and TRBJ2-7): DVKVTQSSRYLVKRTGEKVFLECVQDMDHENMFWYRQDPGLGLRLIYFSYDVKMKEKGDIPEGYSVSREKKERFSLILESASTNQTSMYLCASRPDSPYEQYFGPGTRLTVT.

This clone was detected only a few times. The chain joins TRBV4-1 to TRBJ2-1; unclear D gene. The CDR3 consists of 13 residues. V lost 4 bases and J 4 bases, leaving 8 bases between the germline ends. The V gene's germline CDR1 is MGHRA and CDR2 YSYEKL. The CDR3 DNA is TGCGCCAGCAGCCCTATACTATACAATGAGCAGTTCTTC. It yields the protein CASSPILYNEQFF.

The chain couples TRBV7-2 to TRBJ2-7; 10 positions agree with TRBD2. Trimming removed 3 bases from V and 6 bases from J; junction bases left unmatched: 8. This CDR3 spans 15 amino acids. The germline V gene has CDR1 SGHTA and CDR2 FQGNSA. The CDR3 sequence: CASSFPLAGKGEQYF. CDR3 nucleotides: TGTGCCAGCAGCTTTCCACTAGCGGGAAAGGGCGAGCAGTACTTC. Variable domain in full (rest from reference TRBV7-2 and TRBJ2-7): GAGVSQSPSNKVTEKGKDVELRCDPISGHTALYWYRQSLGQGLEFLIYFQGNSAPDKSGLPSDRFSAERTGGSVSTLTIQRTQQEDSAVYLCASSFPLAGKGEQYFGPGTRLTVT.

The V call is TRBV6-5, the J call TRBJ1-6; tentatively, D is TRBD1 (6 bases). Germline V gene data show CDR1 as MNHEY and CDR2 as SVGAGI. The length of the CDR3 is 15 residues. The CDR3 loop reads CASLLWTVNNSPLHF. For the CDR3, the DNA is TGTGCATCTCTCCTCTGGACAGTCAATAATTCACCCCTCCACTTT.